This TCR beta chain was captured in a study of blood T cell repertoires in COVID-19. Looking at the study overall: Acute-phase and convalescent COVID-19 samples originated in the United States, Italy and Spain. Sources were T cells, B-cell-depleted T cells, or PBMCs; the material itself was cDNA or gDNA.

The CDR3 contains 13 residues. Trimming took off 4 bases at V and 1 base at J, with 8 bases between the two ends. Per germline, CDR1 SGDLS and CDR2 YYNGEE. In the original processing: Amplification with reference gene primers provided the estimates of nucleated cell counts. Profiled with immunoSEQ multiplex PCR; TCRdb holds only in-frame clones, not every one. V, J and clone size were drawn from that table, and D and trimming were deduced from the DNA. The data show some 200,000 clones, approximately 80% seen once. This clone came up a few times. V is TRBV9 and J is TRBJ1-1; TRBD1 might be the D (6 bases). The sample taken for sequencing was peripheral blood. This sequence was found in a woman over 75 with acute or convalescent COVID-19. The DNA for the CDR3 is TGTGCCAGCAGCCAAGGGGGGAACACTGAAGCTTTCTTT. Its protein is CASSQGGNTEAFF.